This paragraph covers one T cell receptor (beta chain) sequence. Its antigen is unidentified. The data are from a study of T cells after yellow fever vaccination. Study-level information: Some fractions had low cell numbers, and these were prepared with SMART-Seq v4 Ultra Low Input.

The 5'RACE template-switching step produced TCR cDNA and added a universal primer site and UMIs. TCRdb processed the 5' RACE reads anew with MiXCR; each CDR3 protein has one entry. The table shows about 550,000 distinct CDR3 sequences, with about a fifth occurring only once. V was clipped by 6 bases and J by 8 bases, with 14 bases between them. Germline V lookup: CDR1 MNHEY, CDR2 SVGEGT. The CDR3 sequence is 13 residues long. The study's findings and limits: Reappearance after the booster was observed for most primary-vaccination clones (about 97% CD4, almost 90% CD8).

This sequence joins TRBV6-2 or TRBV6-3 and TRBJ2-1, with D uncertain. The sequences come from PBMCs, collected 15 days after the yellow fever booster vaccination. The sequence derives from a man younger than 45 who received the YFV17D yellow fever vaccine. CDR3 DNA sequence: TGTGCCAGCAGAAAGGATCCCGCTTATGAGCAGTTCTTC. Protein product: CASRKDPAYEQFF.